Below are 10 T cell receptor beta chains sequenced from a single sample in a study of OX40 agonist ivuxolimab in advanced cancers. Repertoires were generated with immunoSEQ multiplex PCR, while TCRdb's copy carries only in-frame clones and drops some. The table has 82,000 or so clones, roughly 92% seen once. The sequencing here drew on CD4+ or CD8+ T cells sorted from blood, taken in a trial of the OX40 agonist ivuxolimab. Source of these receptors: an adult with an advanced solid tumor such as melanoma, head and neck, liver or kidney cancer.

The chain joins TRBV10-3 to TRBJ2-1, with 11 bases matching TRBD1. The germline V gene has CDR1 ENHRY and CDR2 SYGVKD. The CDR3 is 14 amino acids. V gave up 6 bases and J gave up 4 bases; unmatched junction bases: 2. The CDR3 region has the DNA TGTGCCATCAGGGGGGACAGGGGGTACAATGAGCAGTTCTTC. Protein sequence: CAIRGDRGYNEQFF.

The V and J genes are TRBV6-1 and TRBJ2-3, with TRBD1 as a possible D gene (5 bases). V lost 5 bases to trimming and J lost 0 bases, with 12 bases between them. Germline V gene sequence: CDR1 MNHNS, CDR2 SASEGT. There are 15 residues in the CDR3. The CDR3 loop is CASSRQGRSTDTQYF. CDR3 nucleotide sequence: TGTGCCAGCAGTCGTCAGGGCCGTAGCACAGATACGCAGTATTTT.

The chain is built from TRBV14 and TRBJ2-7; possibly TRBD1 or TRBD2 for D (5 bases each). The CDR3 extends over 15 amino acids. V lost 2 bases, J lost 2 bases, and 13 bases lay in between. CDR1 is SGHDN, CDR2 FVKESK, per germline. The CDR3, as DNA: TGTGCCAGCAGCCAACTGAGGGGAATACCCTACGAGCAGTACTTC. Protein sequence: CASSQLRGIPYEQYF.

As for this clone: Other DNA sequences of this sample code for an identical CDR3. V usage is TRBV10-3 and J usage is TRBJ1-4, with D uncertain. CDR3 size: 13 residues. V shed 5 bases and J shed 0 bases, with 4 bases lying between them. Germline V gene lookup returns CDR1 ENHRY and CDR2 SYGVKD. In DNA, the CDR3 is TGTGCCATCAGTCCTGCAACTAATGAAAAACTGTTTTTT. This translates into CAISPATNEKLFF.

V and J are TRBV7-9 and TRBJ2-5, with 9 bases aligning to TRBD2. This CDR3 comprises 15 residues. Unmatched junction bases numbered 5, after V lost 5 bases and J lost 1 base. Germline assignment: CDR1 SEHNR and CDR2 FQNEAQ (reference sequence). The CDR3 DNA sequence: TGTGCCAGCAGCATCGGGACTAGCAGCCAAGAGACCCAGTACTTC. Encoded protein: CASSIGTSSQETQYF. The whole variable domain, filled in from reference TRBV7-9 and TRBJ2-5, reads DTGVSQNPRHKITKRGQNVTFRCDPISEHNRLYWYRQTLGQGPEFLTYFQNEAQLEKSRLLSDRFSAERPKGSFSTLEIQRTEQGDSAMYLCASSIGTSSQETQYFGPGTRLLVL.

This clone has only a few counts. The chain has TRBV30 and TRBJ2-2; 13 bases line up with TRBD2. After removal of 1 base from V and 1 base from J, the junction contained 9 bases not matched to a gene. Germline CDR1 is GTSNPN and CDR2 is SVGIG (reference sequence). CDR3 length: 19 amino acids. The CDR3 loop is CAWSARNRLAGGNTGELFF. As DNA, the CDR3 is TGTGCCTGGAGTGCAAGAAACAGACTAGCGGGGGGGAACACCGGGGAGCTGTTTTTT.

The genes are TRBV5-1 and TRBJ1-2; the match to TRBD1 covers 9 bases. Germline CDR1 reads SGHRS; CDR2 reads YFSETQ. The CDR3 contains 15 residues. V shed 3 bases and J 8 bases; nucleotides not matched to a gene: 11. The chain's CDR3 is CASSSTTGGAGGYTF. DNA for the CDR3: TGCGCCAGCAGCTCGACTACAGGGGGCGCGGGAGGCTACACCTTC. The full variable domain, completed using reference TRBV5-1 and TRBJ1-2, is KAGVTQTPRYLIKTRGQQVTLSCSPISGHRSVSWYQQTPGQGLQFLFEYFSETQRNKGNFPGRFSGRQFSNSRSEMNVSTLELGDSALYLCASSSTTGGAGGYTFGSGTRLTVV.

This chain joins TRBV7-6 and TRBJ2-3; TRBD2 matches at 12 bases. This CDR3 has 17 amino acids. V shed 2 bases and J 6 bases; nucleotides not matched to a gene: 9. Germline CDR1 and CDR2: SGHVS and FNYEAQ. CDR3 DNA sequence: TGTGCCAGCAGCTTATCTGGGACTAGCGGGTCTCGGGATACGCAGTATTTT. Translating gives CASSLSGTSGSRDTQYF.

The chain employs TRBV5-4 and TRBJ2-7; TRBD2 matches at 12 bases. J gave up 4 bases and V 4 bases, and 6 bases lay outside the gene matches. CDR3 length: 15 amino acids. The germline V gene has CDR1 SGHNT and CDR2 YYREEE (reference sequence). The CDR3 spells CASSDGLAGKYEQYF. The DNA of the CDR3 is TGTGCCAGCAGCGATGGACTAGCGGGAAAGTACGAGCAGTACTTC.

The genes are TRBV23-1 and TRBJ1-2, with D uncertain. TRBV23-1 qualifies as an ORF whose function is uncertain. CDR3 length: 16 amino acids. Trimming shortened V by 0 bases and J by 5 bases, and 16 bases separated the two germline ends. The CDR3 nucleotides read TGCGCCAGCAGTCAATCGAACCCCCCAGCCTCGTATGGCTACACCTTC. Its translation: CASSQSNPPASYGYTF.